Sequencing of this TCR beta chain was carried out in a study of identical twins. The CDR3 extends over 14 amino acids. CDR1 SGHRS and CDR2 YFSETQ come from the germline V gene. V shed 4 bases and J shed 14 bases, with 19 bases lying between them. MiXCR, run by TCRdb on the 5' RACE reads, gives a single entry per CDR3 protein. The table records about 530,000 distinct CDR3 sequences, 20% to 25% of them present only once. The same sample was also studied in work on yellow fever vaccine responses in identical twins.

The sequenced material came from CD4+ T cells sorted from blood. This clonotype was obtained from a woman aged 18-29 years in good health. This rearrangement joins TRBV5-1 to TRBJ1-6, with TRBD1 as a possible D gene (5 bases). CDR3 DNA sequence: TGCGCCAGCAGCCTAGAATCACCCGGGACCGCCCTCCACTTT. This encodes CASSLESPGTALHF. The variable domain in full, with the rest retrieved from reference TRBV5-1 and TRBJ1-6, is KAGVTQTPRYLIKTRGQQVTLSCSPISGHRSVSWYQQTPGQGLQFLFEYFSETQRNKGNFPGRFSGRQFSNSRSEMNVSTLELGDSALYLCASSLESPGTALHFGNGTRLTVT.